This T cell receptor (beta chain) emerged from a study of beta chain features in type 1 diabetes. Study-level findings and limits: Shortening of TCRB CDR3s, moderate but significant, appeared in all four CD4+ subsets of Type 1 diabetes patients.

To note about this clone: Its target is not known.

Trimming left V 5 bases short and J 5 bases short, with 12 bases between. This CDR3 has 13 residues. CDR1 LNHDA and CDR2 SQIVND come from the germline V gene (reference sequence). The study reverse transcribed the entire isolated RNA, so it sequenced expressed TCRB transcripts. Profiling relied on immunoSEQ multiplex PCR, and the TCRdb table lists in-frame clones only, not all of them. The profile covers roughly 730,000 clones, with about an eighth appearing a single time and 0.022% taken by the ten largest. The sample comprised naive CD4+ T cells from blood. The gene calls are TRBV19 and TRBJ2-5, with a possible D match to TRBD2 (5 bases). The sequence derives from a man in his late teens or twenties with type 1 diabetes. This chain's CDR3 is CASSSAGRETQYF. CDR3 DNA sequence: TGTGCCAGTAGTTCCGCGGGCCGGGAGACCCAGTACTTC.